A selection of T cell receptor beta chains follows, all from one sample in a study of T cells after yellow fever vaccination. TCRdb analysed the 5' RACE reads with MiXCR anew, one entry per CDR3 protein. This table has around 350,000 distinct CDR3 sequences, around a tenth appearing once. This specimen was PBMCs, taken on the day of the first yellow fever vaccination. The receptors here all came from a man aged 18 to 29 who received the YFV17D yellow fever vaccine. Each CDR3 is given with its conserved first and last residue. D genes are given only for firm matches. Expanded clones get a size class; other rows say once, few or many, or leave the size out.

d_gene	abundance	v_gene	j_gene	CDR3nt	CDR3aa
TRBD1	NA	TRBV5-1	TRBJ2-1	TGCGCCAGCAGCTTGATCCCCACCGGGACAGGGGGCGCGAGGAATGAGCAGTTCTTC	CASSLIPTGTGGARNEQFF
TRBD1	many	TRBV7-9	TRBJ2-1	TGTGCCAGCACCTCCGCGACAGGGAATGAGCAGTTCTTC	CASTSATGNEQFF
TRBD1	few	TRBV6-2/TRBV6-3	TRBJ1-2	TGTGCCAGCAGTTACTCGAGACAGGGTTATGGCTACACCTTC	CASSYSRQGYGYTF
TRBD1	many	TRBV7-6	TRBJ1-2	TGTGCCAGCAGCGCCAATACAGGGGACTATGGCTACACCTTC	CASSANTGDYGYTF
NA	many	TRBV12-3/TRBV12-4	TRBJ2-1	TGTGCCAGCACCCTACAGGGATTCAACAATGAGCAGTTCTTC	CASTLQGFNNEQFF
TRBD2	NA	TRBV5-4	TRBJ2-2	TGTGCCAGCTTTACGGGAGGAAACACGAACACCGGGGAGCTGTTTTTT	CASFTGGNTNTGELFF
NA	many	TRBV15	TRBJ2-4	TGTGCCACCAGCAGAGATCCTAAAAACATTCAGTACTTC	CATSRDPKNIQYF
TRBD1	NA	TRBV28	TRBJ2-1	TGTGCCAGGTTTTCCCTCAGGGGGCCATCCTACAATGAGCAGTTCTTC	CARFSLRGPSYNEQFF
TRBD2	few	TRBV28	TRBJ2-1	TGTGCCAGCAGTCCCTCCGGGTGGGGGAGGGCGAATGAGCAGTTCTTC	CASSPSGWGRANEQFF
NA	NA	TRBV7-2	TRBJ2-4	TGTGCCAGCAGTAATGGACTAGCCAAAAACATTCAGTACTTC	CASSNGLAKNIQYF
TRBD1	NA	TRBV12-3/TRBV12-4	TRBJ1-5	TGTGCCAGCAGTTTTTCGGGACAGGGAGGTCAGCCCCAGCATTTT	CASSFSGQGGQPQHF
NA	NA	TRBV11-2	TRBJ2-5	TGTGCCAGCAGCTTAGGTCTATCATATAGACTCTTCAGGGGACCCGCGACGACCCAGTACTTC	CASSLGLSYRLFRGPATTQYF
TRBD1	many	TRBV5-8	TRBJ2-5	TGTGCCAGCAGAAACAGGGGAGTCGAGGAGACCCAGTACTTC	CASRNRGVEETQYF
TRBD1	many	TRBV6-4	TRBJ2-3	TGTGCCAGCAGTGGGACAGGGGGCACAGATACGCAGTATTTT	CASSGTGGTDTQYF
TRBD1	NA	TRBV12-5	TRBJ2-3	TGTGCTAGTGGTTTGGTATTGACAGGGCGCACAGATACGCAGTATTTT	CASGLVLTGRTDTQYF
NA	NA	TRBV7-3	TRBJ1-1	TGTGCCAGCAGCCCCGCGGGGGACACTGAAGCTTTCTTT	CASSPAGDTEAFF